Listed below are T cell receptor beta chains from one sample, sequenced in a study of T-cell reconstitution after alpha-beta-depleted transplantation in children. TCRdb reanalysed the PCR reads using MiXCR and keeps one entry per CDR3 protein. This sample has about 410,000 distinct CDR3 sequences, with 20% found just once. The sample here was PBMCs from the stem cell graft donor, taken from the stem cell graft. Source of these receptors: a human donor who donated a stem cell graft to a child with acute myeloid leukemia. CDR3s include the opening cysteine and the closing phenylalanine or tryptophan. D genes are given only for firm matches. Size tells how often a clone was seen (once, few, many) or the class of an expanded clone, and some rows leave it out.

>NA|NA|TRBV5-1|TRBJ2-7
TGCGCCAGCAGCCCAGGGGTCTCCACCTACGAGCAGTACTTC
CASSPGVSTYEQYF
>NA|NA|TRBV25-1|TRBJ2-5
TGTGCCAGCAGTGAAGGGGCCAGGGTTAAGACCCAGTACTTC
CASSEGARVKTQYF
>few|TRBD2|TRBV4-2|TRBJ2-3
TGTGCCAGCAGCCAAGGACTGACTAGCGGGGGCACAGATACGCAGTATTTT
CASSQGLTSGGTDTQYF
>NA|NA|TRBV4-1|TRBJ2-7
TGCGCCAGCAGCCAAGATTTACCGGGTCGCGACGAGCAGTACTTC
CASSQDLPGRDEQYF
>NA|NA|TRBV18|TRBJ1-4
TGTGCCAGCTCACCGCGGCTTGGGGTACTGTTTTTT
CASSPRLGVLFF
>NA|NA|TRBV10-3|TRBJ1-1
TGTGCCACCTCGGGTGTGGAGACTGAAGCTTTCTTT
CATSGVETEAFF
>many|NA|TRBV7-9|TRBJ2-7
TGTGCCAGCAGCTTAACGGGAGCCTCCTACGAGCAGTACTTC
CASSLTGASYEQYF
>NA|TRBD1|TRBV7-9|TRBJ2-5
TGTGCCAGCAGCCCGGACAGGGGAGGGGAAGAGACCCAGTACTTC
CASSPDRGGEETQYF
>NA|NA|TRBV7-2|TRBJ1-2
TGTGCCAGCAGCCCGAAGGACAGCGGCTATGGCTACACCTTC
CASSPKDSGYGYTF
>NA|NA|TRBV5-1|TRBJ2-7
TGCGCCAGCAGCTTGAGGGGGGACGGTGGCGAGCAGTACTTC
CASSLRGDGGEQYF
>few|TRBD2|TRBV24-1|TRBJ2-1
TGTGCCACCAGTGATTTAGGACTAGCGGGAGCTGGGAATGAGCAGTTCTTC
CATSDLGLAGAGNEQFF
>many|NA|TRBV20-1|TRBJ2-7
TGCAGTGCTAGAGATTCCCGGGACCCAACCTACGAGCAGTACTTC
CSARDSRDPTYEQYF
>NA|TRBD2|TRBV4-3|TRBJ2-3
TGCGCCAGCAGCCAAGATGGACTAGCGGGAGGATTCGGAGGAGTAGATACGCAGTATTTT
CASSQDGLAGGFGGVDTQYF
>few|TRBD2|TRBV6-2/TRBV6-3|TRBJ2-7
TGTGCCAGCAGTGTCCTAGCGGGTAGCTACGAGCAGTACTTC
CASSVLAGSYEQYF
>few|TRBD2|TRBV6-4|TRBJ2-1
TGTGCCAGCAGCTGGAGCGGGAACTACAATGAGCAGTTCTTC
CASSWSGNYNEQFF
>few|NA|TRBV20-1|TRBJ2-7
TGCAGTGCTTCCGCGACCTACGAGCAGTACTTC
CSASATYEQYF
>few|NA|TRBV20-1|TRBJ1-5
TGCAGCGCGGGACCCCCGGACCGGCCCCAGCATTTT
CSAGPPDRPQHF
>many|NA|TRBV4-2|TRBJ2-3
TGTGCCAGCAGCCAGGATTACGAACCTACAGATACGCAGTATTTT
CASSQDYEPTDTQYF
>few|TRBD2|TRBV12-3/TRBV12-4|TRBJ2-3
TGTGCCAGCAGTTGGGCGGGAGGGCCCCATACGCAGTATTTT
CASSWAGGPHTQYF
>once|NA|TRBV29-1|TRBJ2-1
TGCAGCGTTCGGAATCGGGACTCCACCTACAATGAGCAGTTCTTC
CSVRNRDSTYNEQFF
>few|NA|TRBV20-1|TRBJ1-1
TGCAGTGCTACCCAAGAAGGGGCTAACACTGAAGCTTTCTTT
CSATQEGANTEAFF
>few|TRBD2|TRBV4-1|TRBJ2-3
TGCGCCAGCAGCCAAGAACGGACTAGCGGTAAGGATACGCAGTATTTT
CASSQERTSGKDTQYF
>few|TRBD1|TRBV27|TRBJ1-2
TGTGCCAGCAGTAGAACAGACAGGGGGCTCTTTGGCTACACCTTC
CASSRTDRGLFGYTF
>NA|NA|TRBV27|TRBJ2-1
TGTGCCAGCAGTTTTAGGGGGACACCTAGCGATGAGCAGTTCTTC
CASSFRGTPSDEQFF
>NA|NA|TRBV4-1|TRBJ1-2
TGCGCCAGCAGCCAAGATTGGCCAGGGACCTACGGCTACACCTTC
CASSQDWPGTYGYTF
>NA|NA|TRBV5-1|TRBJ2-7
TGCGCCAGCAGCGCGGGACAGCATTCCTACGAGCAGTACTTC
CASSAGQHSYEQYF
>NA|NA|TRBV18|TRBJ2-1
TGTGCCAGCCGGGACACATCCCTTTACAATGAGCAGTTCTTC
CASRDTSLYNEQFF